The 30 T cell receptor beta chains reported below all come from one sample, sequenced in a study of CD8 T cells in ankylosing spondylitis. TCRdb re-derived calls from the 5' RACE reads in MiXCR, one entry per CDR3 protein. Here the sample spans some 250,000 distinct CDR3 sequences, 20% to 30% being singletons. The sample taken for sequencing was blood, either unsorted or a sorted T cell fraction (not recorded which). These TCRs come from a male donor with ankylosing spondylitis or in good health (not recorded which).

Note on this clonotype: The junction differs from germline at one of its ends, possibly a read error. The chain combines TRBV20-1 with TRBJ1-1; D call uncertain. Germline V gene data show CDR1 as DFQATT and CDR2 as SNEGSKA (reference sequence). The CDR3 covers 13 residues. CDR3 in DNA: TGCAGTGATAGAGTAGCAGGGAACACTGAAGCTTTCTTT. Amino acid sequence: CSDRVAGNTEAFF.

This clonotype was seen a few times. In DNA, the CDR3 is TGCGCCAGCAGCCGGTCAGGTTCCTACGAGCAGTACTTC. The encoded protein is CASSRSGSYEQYF. This chain uses TRBV10-1 with TRBJ2-7, with unresolved D. Germline values: CDR1 WNHNN, CDR2 SYGVQD (reference sequence). CDR3 length: 13 residues. V lost 6 bases and J lost 1, with 10 bases in between.

The chain uses TRBV12-3 or TRBV12-4 and TRBJ2-3, with D possibly TRBD1 on 6 matching bases. The CDR3 has 16 residues. Trimming cost V 3 bases and J 0 bases, with 13 bases left between them. This chain's CDR3 is CASSFWGQLSTDTQYF. DNA of the CDR3: TGTGCCAGCAGTTTCTGGGGGCAGCTCAGCACAGATACGCAGTATTTT.

This clonotype was detected many times. This chain connects TRBV29-1 to TRBJ1-2; 8 nucleotides agree with TRBD1. J was trimmed by 8 bases and V by 4 bases; bases with no gene match: 6. The CDR3 is 12 residues long. The germline V gene has CDR1 SQVTM and CDR2 ANQGSEA. The CDR3 is CSVARTGWGYTF. The DNA for the CDR3 is TGCAGCGTTGCCCGGACAGGGTGGGGCTACACCTTC.

The chain uses TRBV25-1 and TRBJ2-7; 8 bases are a match to TRBD1. Germline V gene data show CDR1 as MGHDK and CDR2 as SYGVNS. There are 14 residues in the CDR3. V trimming: 2 bases; J trimming: 4 bases; junction bases outside the gene matches: 4. CDR3 nucleotides: TGTGCCAGCAGTGAACAGGGGGCGCGTTACGAGCAGTACTTC. Amino acids: CASSEQGARYEQYF.

The CDR3 region has the DNA TGTGCCACCAGCAGAGCAGGACAGGGGTTAGGGAATGAGCAGTTCTTC. Its translation is CATSRAGQGLGNEQFF. The chain is built from TRBV15 and TRBJ2-1, with TRBD1 identical over 9 bases. Unmatched junction bases numbered 8, after V lost 1 base and J lost 7 bases. Germline CDR1 LNHNV, CDR2 YYDKDF (reference sequence). This CDR3 has 16 residues.

This clonotype was observed a few times. This chain connects TRBV6-1 to TRBJ2-1; D gene uncertain. This CDR3 contains 12 residues. From germline, CDR1 is MNHNS and CDR2 SASEGT. Between the trimmed V and J ends, which lost 7 bases and 0 bases, there was a span of 4 bases. CDR3 protein: CASMSSYNEQFF. The CDR3 DNA sequence: TGTGCCAGCATGAGCTCCTACAATGAGCAGTTCTTC.

This clonotype was found a few times. The rearrangement links TRBV20-1 to TRBJ2-1; tentative D call: TRBD2 (5 bases). V gave up 3 bases and J gave up 3 bases, with 6 bases separating them. Germline assignment: CDR1 DFQATT and CDR2 SNEGSKA (reference sequence). This CDR3 has 12 amino acids. Here the CDR3 DNA reads TGCAGTGCTAGGACTAACTACAATGAGCAGTTCTTC. This gives the protein CSARTNYNEQFF.

In DNA, the CDR3 is TGTGCCATCAGGCGGGACAGGGGAAGTGGCACTGAAGCTTTCTTT. Translated: CAIRRDRGSGTEAFF. The chain links TRBV10-3 to TRBJ1-1, with 10 bases fitting TRBD1. The germline CDR1 and CDR2 sequences are ENHRY and SYGVKD. With 6 bases clipped from V and 4 bases from J, the junction kept 8 bases outside the gene matches. CDR3 length: 15 amino acids.

The V call is TRBV7-9, the J call TRBJ1-2; D is uncertain. V was clipped by 6 bases and J by 1 base, with 12 bases between them. CDR1 is SEHNR and CDR2 is FQNEAQ in the germline V gene (reference sequence). This CDR3 region has 14 residues. The CDR3 DNA reads TGTGCCAGCAGTCCGACTAGCTATAACTATGGCTACACCTTC. It codes for CASSPTSYNYGYTF.

The chain combines TRBV2 with TRBJ2-3; TRBD2 aligns across 10 bases. Germline V gene data show CDR1 as SNHLY and CDR2 as FYNNEI. This CDR3 has 15 residues. The junction had 3 bases not matched to a gene; V was cut back by 3 bases and J by 3 bases. The CDR3 reads CASSDSGGATDTQYF. CDR3 DNA: TGTGCCAGCAGTGACAGCGGGGGGGCAACAGATACGCAGTATTTT.

The chain links TRBV6-4 to TRBJ2-3; 12 bases are a match to TRBD2. CDR3 length: 18 residues. The germline CDR1 and CDR2 sequences are MRHNA and SNTAGT. CDR3 DNA sequence: TGTACCTTCAGTTTAGGGCCCCTAGCGGGGGGGTTGACAGATACGCAGTATTTT. It encodes CTFSLGPLAGGLTDTQYF.

This clonotype showed up just a few times. The chain recombines TRBV12-3 or TRBV12-4 with TRBJ1-1; D gene ambiguous. The CDR3 is 14 residues long. The V end was cut by 5 bases, the J end by 4 bases, with 14 bases between. The CDR3 DNA follows: TGTGCCAGCAGTCTCGCGGGCCGAAGCACTGAAGCTTTCTTT. The encoded protein is CASSLAGRSTEAFF.

The CDR3 reads CAFSTFSPSLRPNTGELFF. The CDR3 DNA reads as TGTGCCTTCAGCACCTTTAGCCCCAGTCTCAGACCGAACACCGGGGAGCTGTTTTTT. This chain joins TRBV12-3 or TRBV12-4 and TRBJ2-2; no definite D call. V lost 11 bases and J 0 bases, leaving 28 bases between the germline ends. The CDR3 has 19 residues.

The chain employs TRBV6-1 and TRBJ2-3, with D perhaps being TRBD1 or TRBD2 (5 bases each). In germline, CDR1 is MNHNS, CDR2 SASEGT. This CDR3 is 18 amino acids long. The ends were cut back, 5 bases at V and 0 bases at J, with 21 bases in the middle. The CDR3 protein is CASSPPSGRPFSTDTQYF. The CDR3 DNA reads as TGTGCCAGCAGTCCCCCTTCGGGGCGACCCTTTAGCACAGATACGCAGTATTTT.

This clonotype was counted between two and nine times. CDR3 nucleotide sequence: TGTGCCATCGGTGCCGGGGAGCTGTTTTTT. This gives the protein CAIGAGELFF. The chain combines TRBV10-3 with TRBJ2-2, with D uncertain. This CDR3 contains 10 residues. Germline CDR1 is ENHRY and CDR2 is SYGVKD. The V end was cut by 8 bases, the J end by 6 bases, with 4 bases between.

This clonotype was recorded at least ten times. The chain has TRBV7-2 and TRBJ1-4; no firm D call. Germline V CDR1 and CDR2: SGHTA, FQGNSA. The CDR3 consists of 17 residues. V was cut by 3 bases and J by 0 bases, with 14 bases left in between. The CDR3 region is CASSFGVILPTNEKLFF. As DNA, the CDR3 is TGTGCCAGCAGCTTCGGCGTGATTCTCCCAACTAATGAAAAACTGTTTTTT.

The chain recombines TRBV20-1 with TRBJ2-5; no reliable D call. V was shortened by 0 bases and J by 0 bases, with 2 bases between the two germline ends. The CDR3 totals 12 residues. The germline V gene encodes CDR1 DFQATT and CDR2 SNEGSKA (reference sequence). In nucleotides, the CDR3 is TGCAGTGCTAGAGATAACCAAGAGACCCAGTACTTC. This codes for CSARDNQETQYF.

In this sample, this clonotype turned up many times. V is TRBV2 and J is TRBJ2-7; 9 bases are a match to TRBD1. This CDR3 has 14 residues. The germline CDR1 and CDR2 sequences are SNHLY and FYNNEI. V trimming: 7 bases; J trimming: 6 bases; junction bases outside the gene matches: 10. The CDR3 sequence is CASKQWGQGSEQYF. DNA of the CDR3: TGTGCCAGCAAACAATGGGGACAGGGCTCCGAGCAGTACTTC.

Only a few counts were recorded for this clonotype. The chain links TRBV29-1 to TRBJ2-2, with a tentative D call TRBD2 (5 bases). This CDR3 has 15 residues. Trimming shortened V by 3 bases and J by 6 bases, and 17 bases separated the two germline ends. CDR1 and CDR2 (germline): SQVTM, ANQGSEA. CDR3 residues: CSVELGSRTAGELFF. Written as DNA, the CDR3 is TGCAGCGTTGAGCTTGGGAGTAGAACAGCCGGGGAGCTGTTTTTT.

The chain combines TRBV7-2 with TRBJ2-1; TRBD2 matches at 7 bases. The ends lost 5 bases at V and 8 bases at J; junction bases unmatched: 9. The CDR3 runs 14 residues. Germline V gene lookup returns CDR1 SGHTA and CDR2 FQGNSA. The CDR3, as DNA: TGTGCCAGCAGCCGGACTAGTGGGTTCGATGAGCAGTTCTTC. This codes for CASSRTSGFDEQFF.

This clonotype was detected ten times or more. The chain recombines TRBV7-6 with TRBJ2-1; D is perhaps TRBD2 (6 bases). Germline V gene data show CDR1 as SGHVS and CDR2 as FNYEAQ. The CDR3 contains 16 residues. The V gene lost 5 bases and the J gene lost 0 bases, with 14 bases spanning the gap. Here the CDR3 reads CASSPRGRRSYNEQFF. For the CDR3, the DNA is TGTGCCAGCAGCCCGCGGGGCAGGCGCTCCTACAATGAGCAGTTCTTC.

This clonotype was picked up many times. The chain uses TRBV6-4 and TRBJ2-2, with D uncertain. Trimming took off 5 bases at V and 4 bases at J, with 8 bases between the two ends. Germline CDR1 MRHNA, CDR2 SNTAGT. The CDR3 is 13 residues long. This CDR3 is CASSSVRTGELFF. As DNA, the CDR3 is TGTGCCAGCAGTTCGGTCCGCACCGGGGAGCTGTTTTTT.

The table lists this clonotype with many counts. V and J are TRBV11-2 and TRBJ1-6, with D possibly being TRBD1 (5 bases). V was clipped by 5 bases and J by 4 bases, with 12 bases between them. CDR1 SGHAT and CDR2 FQNNGV come from the germline V gene. This CDR3 has 15 residues. The CDR3: CASSSSTVYNSPLHF. For the CDR3, the DNA is TGTGCCAGCAGCAGCTCGACAGTGTATAATTCACCCCTCCACTTT.

The chain uses TRBV7-2 and TRBJ1-4; TRBD1 might be the D (5 bases). With 5 bases removed from V and 11 bases from J, the gap between germline ends came to 18 bases. Germline CDR1 reads SGHTA; CDR2 reads FQGNSA. The CDR3 is 14 residues long. The CDR3 DNA reads as TGTGCCAGCAGCCTCGGGACCGCGATCCAGAAACTGTTTTTT. It specifies CASSLGTAIQKLFF.

This clonotype has only a few counts. The chain recombines TRBV6-1 with TRBJ2-3; TRBD2 agrees at 8 bases. After removal of 10 bases from V and 1 base from J, the junction contained 7 bases not matched to a gene. The CDR3 has 14 residues. The germline V gene has CDR1 MNHNS and CDR2 SASEGT. CDR3 loop: CATTGGRGTDTQYF. The CDR3 DNA reads as TGTGCCACAACGGGGGGGCGTGGCACAGATACGCAGTATTTT.

The chain combines TRBV7-3 with TRBJ2-7; tentatively, D is TRBD1 (6 bases). Germline CDR1 and CDR2: SGHTA and FQGTGA. The CDR3 length is 13 residues. Trimming took 2 bases from V and 3 from J, leaving 8 bases between them. CDR3 amino acids: CASSLYRDYEQYF. CDR3 DNA: TGTGCCAGCAGCTTATACAGGGACTACGAGCAGTACTTC.

The rearrangement joins TRBV11-2 to TRBJ2-3; D may be TRBD1 (6 bases). Germline CDR1 reads SGHAT; CDR2 reads FQNNGV. V lost 1 base to trimming and J lost 8 bases, with 16 bases between them. There are 15 residues in the CDR3. The chain's CDR3 is CASSLVSGEGVTQYF. CDR3 nucleotide sequence: TGTGCCAGCAGCTTAGTCTCAGGGGAAGGTGTTACGCAGTATTTT. Together with reference TRBV11-2 and TRBJ2-3, the CDR3 gives the full variable domain: EAGVAQSPRYKIIEKRQSVAFWCNPISGHATLYWYQQILGQGPKLLIQFQNNGVVDDSQLPKDRFSAERLKGVDSTLKIQPAKLEDSAVYLCASSLVSGEGVTQYFGPGTRLTVL.

Many counts were recorded for this clonotype. This chain joins TRBV11-2 and TRBJ2-1; D may match TRBD1 or TRBD2 (5 bases each). V gave up 1 base and J gave up 4 bases, with 17 bases separating them. Germline V gene data show CDR1 as SGHAT and CDR2 as FQNNGV. The length of the CDR3 is 17 residues. CDR3 coding DNA: TGTGCCAGCAGCTTAGGGCCGCTCCGGGACCAGTACAATGAGCAGTTCTTC. This gives the protein CASSLGPLRDQYNEQFF. Filled out from reference TRBV11-2 and TRBJ2-1, the complete variable domain reads EAGVAQSPRYKIIEKRQSVAFWCNPISGHATLYWYQQILGQGPKLLIQFQNNGVVDDSQLPKDRFSAERLKGVDSTLKIQPAKLEDSAVYLCASSLGPLRDQYNEQFFGPGTRLTVL.

The V call is TRBV2, the J call TRBJ2-3, with D possibly TRBD1 on 5 matching bases. Germline CDR1 SNHLY, CDR2 FYNNEI. Trimming shortened V by 6 bases and J by 6 bases, and 13 bases separated the two germline ends. This CDR3 region has 13 residues. In nucleotides, the CDR3 is TGTGCCAGCAGCCGAAGCTGGGGCGATACGCAGTATTTT. Its protein product is CASSRSWGDTQYF.